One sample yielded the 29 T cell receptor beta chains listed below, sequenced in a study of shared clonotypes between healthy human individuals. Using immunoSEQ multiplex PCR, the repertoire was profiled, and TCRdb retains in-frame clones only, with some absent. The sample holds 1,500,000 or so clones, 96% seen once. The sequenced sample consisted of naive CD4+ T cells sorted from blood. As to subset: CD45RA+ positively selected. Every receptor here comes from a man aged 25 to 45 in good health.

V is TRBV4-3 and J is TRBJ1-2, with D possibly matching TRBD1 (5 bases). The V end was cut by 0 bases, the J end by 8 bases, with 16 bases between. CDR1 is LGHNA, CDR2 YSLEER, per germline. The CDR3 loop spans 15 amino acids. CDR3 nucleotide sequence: TGCGCCAGCAGCCAAGACTCGGGGGAGGGAAGCGGCTACACCTTC. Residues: CASSQDSGEGSGYTF.

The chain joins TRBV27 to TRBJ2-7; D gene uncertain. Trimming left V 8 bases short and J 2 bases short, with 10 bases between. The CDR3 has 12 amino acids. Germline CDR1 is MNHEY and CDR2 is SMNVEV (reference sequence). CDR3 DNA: TGTGCCAGCGCCTCCTCGACCTACGAGCAGTACTTC. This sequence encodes CASASSTYEQYF.

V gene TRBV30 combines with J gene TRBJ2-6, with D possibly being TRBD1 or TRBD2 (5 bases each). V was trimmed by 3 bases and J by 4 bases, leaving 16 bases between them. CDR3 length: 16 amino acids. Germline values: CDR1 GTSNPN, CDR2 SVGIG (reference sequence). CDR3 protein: CAWRPRTGRGANVLTF. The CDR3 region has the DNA TGTGCCTGGAGGCCGCGCACGGGGCGGGGGGCCAACGTCCTGACTTTC.

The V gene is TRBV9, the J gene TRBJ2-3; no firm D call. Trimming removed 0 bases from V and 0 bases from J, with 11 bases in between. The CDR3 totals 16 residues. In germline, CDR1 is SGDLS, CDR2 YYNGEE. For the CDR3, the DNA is TGTGCCAGCAGCGTAGCTACAAAGACTAGCACAGATACGCAGTATTTT. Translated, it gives CASSVATKTSTDTQYF.

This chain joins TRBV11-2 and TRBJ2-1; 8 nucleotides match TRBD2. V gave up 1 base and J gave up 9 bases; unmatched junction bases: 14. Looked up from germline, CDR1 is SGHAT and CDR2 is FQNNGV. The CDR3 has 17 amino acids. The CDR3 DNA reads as TGTGCCAGCAGCTTAGTATCCCCGACTAGCGCGCTAGGTGAGCAGTTCTTC. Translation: CASSLVSPTSALGEQFF.

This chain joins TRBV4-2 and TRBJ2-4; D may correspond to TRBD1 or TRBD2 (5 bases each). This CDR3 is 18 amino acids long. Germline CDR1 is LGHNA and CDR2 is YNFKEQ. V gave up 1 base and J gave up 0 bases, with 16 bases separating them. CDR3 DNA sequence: TGTGCCAGCAGCCAAGGGGGCCCGGGGCAGCTAGCCAAAAACATTCAGTACTTC. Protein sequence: CASSQGGPGQLAKNIQYF.

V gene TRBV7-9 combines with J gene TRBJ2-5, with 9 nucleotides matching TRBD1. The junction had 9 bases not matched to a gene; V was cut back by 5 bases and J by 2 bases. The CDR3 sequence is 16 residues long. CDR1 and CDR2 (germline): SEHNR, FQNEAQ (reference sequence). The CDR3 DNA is TGTGCCAGCAGCGGACACGGGACAGGGTTACAAGAGACCCAGTACTTC. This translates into CASSGHGTGLQETQYF.

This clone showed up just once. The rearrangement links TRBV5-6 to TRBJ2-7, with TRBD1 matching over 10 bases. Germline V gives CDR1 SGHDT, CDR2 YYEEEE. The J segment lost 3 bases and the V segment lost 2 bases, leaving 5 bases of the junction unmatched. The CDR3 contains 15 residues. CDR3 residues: CASSFPGQGIYEQYF. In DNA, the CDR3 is TGTGCCAGCAGCTTTCCGGGACAGGGGATCTACGAGCAGTACTTC.

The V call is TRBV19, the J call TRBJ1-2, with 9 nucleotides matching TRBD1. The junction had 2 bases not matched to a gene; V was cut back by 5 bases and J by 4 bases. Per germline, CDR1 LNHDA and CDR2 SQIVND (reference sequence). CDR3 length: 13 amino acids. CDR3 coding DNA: TGTGCCAGTAGTTGGACAGGGGTCTATGGCTACACCTTC. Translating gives CASSWTGVYGYTF.

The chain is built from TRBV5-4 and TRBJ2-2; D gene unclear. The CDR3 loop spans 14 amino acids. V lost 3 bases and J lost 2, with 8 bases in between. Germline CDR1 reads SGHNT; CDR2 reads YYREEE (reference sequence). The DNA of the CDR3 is TGTGCCAGCAGCTCTACACGTAACACCGGGGAGCTGTTTTTT. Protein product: CASSSTRNTGELFF.

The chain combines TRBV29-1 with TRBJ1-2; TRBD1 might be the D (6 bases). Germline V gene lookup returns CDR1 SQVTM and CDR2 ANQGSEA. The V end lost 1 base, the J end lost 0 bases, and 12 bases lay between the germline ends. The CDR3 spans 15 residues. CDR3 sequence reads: CSVEVRTVSNYGYTF. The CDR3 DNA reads TGCAGCGTTGAAGTAAGGACAGTATCTAACTATGGCTACACCTTC.

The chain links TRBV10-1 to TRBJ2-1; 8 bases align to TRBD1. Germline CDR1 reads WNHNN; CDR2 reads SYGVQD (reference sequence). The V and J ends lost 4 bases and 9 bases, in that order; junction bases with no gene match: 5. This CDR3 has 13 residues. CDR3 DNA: TGCGCCAGCAGTGGGGACAGGCGGATTGAGCAGTTCTTC. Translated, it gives CASSGDRRIEQFF.

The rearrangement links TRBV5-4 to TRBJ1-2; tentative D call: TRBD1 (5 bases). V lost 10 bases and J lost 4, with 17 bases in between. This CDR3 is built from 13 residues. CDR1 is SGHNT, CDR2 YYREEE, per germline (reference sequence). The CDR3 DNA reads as TGTGCCTCGGGGCAGGGTAGGAGCTATGGCTACACCTTC. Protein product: CASGQGRSYGYTF.

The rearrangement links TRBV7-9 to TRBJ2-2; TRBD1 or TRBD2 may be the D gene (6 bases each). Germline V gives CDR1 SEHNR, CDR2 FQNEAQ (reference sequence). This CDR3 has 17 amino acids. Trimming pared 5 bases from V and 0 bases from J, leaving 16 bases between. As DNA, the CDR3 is TGTGCCAGCAGCCCGGGGAGGACAGTTCCGAACACCGGGGAGCTGTTTTTT. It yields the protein CASSPGRTVPNTGELFF.

The CDR3 protein is CASSQDSPGANVLTF. CDR3 DNA: TGCGCCAGCAGCCAAGACAGCCCTGGGGCCAACGTCCTGACTTTC. This sequence joins TRBV4-3 and TRBJ2-6; D unclear. The CDR3 contains 15 residues. CDR1 is LGHNA, CDR2 YSLEER, per germline. With 0 bases removed from V and 2 bases from J, the gap between germline ends came to 5 bases.

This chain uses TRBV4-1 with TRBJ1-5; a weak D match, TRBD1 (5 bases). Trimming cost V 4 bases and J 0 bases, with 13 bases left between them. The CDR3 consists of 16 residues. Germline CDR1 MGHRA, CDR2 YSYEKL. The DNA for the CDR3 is TGCGCCAGCAGCCGGTCGACAGAAGTTAGCAATCAGCCCCAGCATTTT. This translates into CASSRSTEVSNQPQHF.

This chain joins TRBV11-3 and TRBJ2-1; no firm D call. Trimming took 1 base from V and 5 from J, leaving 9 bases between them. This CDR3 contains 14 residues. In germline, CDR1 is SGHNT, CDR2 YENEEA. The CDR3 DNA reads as TGTGCCAGCAGCTTAGGCCCCTTTAACAATGAGCAGTTCTTC. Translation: CASSLGPFNNEQFF. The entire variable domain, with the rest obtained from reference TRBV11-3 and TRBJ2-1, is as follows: EAGVVQSPRYKIIEKKQPVAFWCNPISGHNTLYWYLQNLGQGPELLIRYENEEAVDDSQLPKDRFSAERLKGVDSTLKIQPAELGDSAVYLCASSLGPFNNEQFFGPGTRLTVL.

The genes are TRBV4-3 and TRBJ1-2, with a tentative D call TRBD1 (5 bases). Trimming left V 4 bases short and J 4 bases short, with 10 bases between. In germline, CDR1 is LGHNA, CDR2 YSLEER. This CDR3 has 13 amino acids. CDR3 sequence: CASSRGTVYGYTF. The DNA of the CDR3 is TGCGCCAGCAGCCGAGGGACGGTCTATGGCTACACCTTC.

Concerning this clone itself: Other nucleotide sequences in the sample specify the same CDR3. CDR3 in DNA: TGTGCCAGCAGTCTGACAGGGGCCTCCTACGAGCAGTACTTC. It encodes CASSLTGASYEQYF. The V and J genes are TRBV5-4 and TRBJ2-7; 8 positions match TRBD1. The germline V gene encodes CDR1 SGHNT and CDR2 YYREEE (reference sequence). The CDR3 spans 14 residues. V shed 5 bases and J 0 bases; nucleotides not matched to a gene: 4.

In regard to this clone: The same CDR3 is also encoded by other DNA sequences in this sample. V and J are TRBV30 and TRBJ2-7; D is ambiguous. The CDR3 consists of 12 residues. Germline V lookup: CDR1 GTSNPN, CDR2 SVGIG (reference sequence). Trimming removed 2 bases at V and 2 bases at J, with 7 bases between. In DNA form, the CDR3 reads TGTGCCTGGAGTCCGCCCGCCTACGAGCAGTACTTC. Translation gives CAWSPPAYEQYF. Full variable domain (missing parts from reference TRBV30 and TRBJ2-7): SQTIHQWPATLVQPVGSPLSLECTVEGTSNPNLYWYRQAAGRGLQLLFYSVGIGQISSEVPQNLSASRPQDRQFILSSKKLLLSDSGFYLCAWSPPAYEQYFGPGTRLTVT.

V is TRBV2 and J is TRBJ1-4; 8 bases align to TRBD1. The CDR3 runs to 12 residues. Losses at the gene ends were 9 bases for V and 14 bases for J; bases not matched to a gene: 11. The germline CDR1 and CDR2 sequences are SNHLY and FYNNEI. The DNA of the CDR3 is TGTGCCAGTAGAGGACAGGGATTGGCTCTGTTTTTT. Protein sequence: CASRGQGLALFF.

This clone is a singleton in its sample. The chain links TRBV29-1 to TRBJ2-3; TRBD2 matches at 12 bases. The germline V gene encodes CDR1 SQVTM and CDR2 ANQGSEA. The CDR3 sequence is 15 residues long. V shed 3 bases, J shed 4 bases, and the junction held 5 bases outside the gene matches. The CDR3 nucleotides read TGCAGCGTTGATCGACTAGCGGGAGTATCAGATACGCAGTATTTT. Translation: CSVDRLAGVSDTQYF.

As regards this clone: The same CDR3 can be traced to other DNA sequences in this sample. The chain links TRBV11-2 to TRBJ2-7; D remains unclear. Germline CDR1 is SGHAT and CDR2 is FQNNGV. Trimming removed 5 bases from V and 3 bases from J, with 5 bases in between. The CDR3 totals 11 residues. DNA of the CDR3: TGTGCCAGCAGCCCCGGCTACGAGCAGTACTTC. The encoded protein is CASSPGYEQYF.

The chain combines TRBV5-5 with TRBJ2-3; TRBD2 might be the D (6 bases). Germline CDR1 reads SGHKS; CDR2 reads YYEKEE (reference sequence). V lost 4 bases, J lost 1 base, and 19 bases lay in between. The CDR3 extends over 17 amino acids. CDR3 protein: CASSLWSVAGRTDTQYF. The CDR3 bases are TGTGCCAGCAGCCTTTGGTCTGTGGCGGGACGCACAGATACGCAGTATTTT.

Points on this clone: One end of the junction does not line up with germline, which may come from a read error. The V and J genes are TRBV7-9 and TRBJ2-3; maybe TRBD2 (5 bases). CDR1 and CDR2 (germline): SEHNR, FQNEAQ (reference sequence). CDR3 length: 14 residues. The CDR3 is CVSSRDGFRDTQYF. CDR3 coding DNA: TGTGTCAGCAGTCGGGATGGGTTTAGAGATACGCAGTATTTT.

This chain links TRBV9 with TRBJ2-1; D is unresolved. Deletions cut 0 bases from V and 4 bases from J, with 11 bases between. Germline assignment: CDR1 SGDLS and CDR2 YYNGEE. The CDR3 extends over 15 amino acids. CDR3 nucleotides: TGTGCCAGCAGCGTAGGGGTCCCCCTTTACAATGAGCAGTTCTTC. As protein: CASSVGVPLYNEQFF.

CDR3 nucleotide sequence: TGTGCCAGCAGCATCGGGACTCTCCTTAGCACAGATACGCAGTATTTT. As protein: CASSIGTLLSTDTQYF. The chain has TRBV5-4 and TRBJ2-3, with D possibly matching TRBD2 (6 bases). V lost 4 bases to trimming and J lost 0 bases, with 15 bases between them. The CDR3 is made up of 16 amino acids. Germline-derived CDR1 and CDR2 are SGHNT and YYREEE (reference sequence).

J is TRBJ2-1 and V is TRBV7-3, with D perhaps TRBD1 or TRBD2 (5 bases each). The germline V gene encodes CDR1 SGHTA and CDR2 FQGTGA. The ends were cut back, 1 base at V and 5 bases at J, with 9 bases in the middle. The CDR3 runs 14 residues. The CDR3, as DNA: TGTGCCAGCAGCTTAAGTGGGACCCACAATGAGCAGTTCTTC. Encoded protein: CASSLSGTHNEQFF.

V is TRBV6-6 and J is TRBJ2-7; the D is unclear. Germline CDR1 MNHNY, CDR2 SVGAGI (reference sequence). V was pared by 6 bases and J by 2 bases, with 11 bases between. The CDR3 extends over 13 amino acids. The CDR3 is CASSRPEAYEQYF. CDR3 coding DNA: TGTGCCAGCAGCCGACCCGAGGCCTACGAGCAGTACTTC.